The 7 T cell receptor beta chains below come from one sample, sequenced in a study of T cells in Graves' hyperthyroidism and ophthalmopathy. Amplification of TCR beta CDR3 regions was performed using RNA transcripts as template. Primed by the HTBI set, a first-round RT-PCR was run on the TCR CDR3. TCRdb processed the multiplex PCR reads anew with MiXCR; each CDR3 protein has one entry. The table lists approximately 640,000 distinct CDR3 sequences, just under 45% of them singletons. The sample comprised peripheral blood or thyroid tissue (not recorded which). The source of these receptors is an adult man with Graves' disease, either hyperthyroidism or ophthalmopathy (not recorded which).

The V and J genes are TRBV2 and TRBJ1-5, with TRBD1 identical over 7 bases. V was pared by 4 bases and J by 3 bases, with 6 bases of the junction left unmatched. This CDR3 has 15 residues. Looked up from germline, CDR1 is SNHLY and CDR2 is FYNNEI. This CDR3 reads CASSGPGQLNQPQHF. The CDR3 region has the DNA TGTGCCAGCAGTGGTCCGGGACAGCTCAATCAGCCCCAGCATTTT.

The chain links TRBV7-9 to TRBJ1-1, with D tentatively TRBD1 (6 bases). V lost 2 bases to trimming and J lost 1 base, with 17 bases between them. CDR1 and CDR2 (germline): SEHNR, FQNEAQ (reference sequence). The CDR3 sequence is 17 residues long. In DNA form, the CDR3 reads TGTGCCAGCAGCTTAACCCTGGGGGCAACAGAGAACACTGAAGCTTTCTTT. Its translation is CASSLTLGATENTEAFF.

This sequence joins TRBV20-1 and TRBJ2-7; 10 bases fit TRBD1. Germline CDR1 and CDR2: DFQATT and SNEGSKA (reference sequence). Losses at the gene ends were 3 bases for V and 3 bases for J; bases not matched to a gene: 11. The CDR3 is 16 amino acids. The CDR3 bases are TGCAGTGCTAGGTTGCCGGGACAGGGGCGATACTACGAGCAGTACTTC. Translation gives CSARLPGQGRYYEQYF.

As for this clonotype: The limits of the CDR3 on the DNA are not certain, so only TCRdb's listed CDR3 is given. The V and J genes are TRBV7-2 and TRBJ1-2. Germline-derived CDR1 and CDR2 are SGHTA and FQGNSA. Both ends counted, the CDR3 spans 13 residues. CDR3 residues: CASSPWGGGSSTF.

This clonotype was found a few times. V is TRBV5-1 and J is TRBJ2-2; 11 nucleotides align to TRBD2. The CDR3 is made up of 15 amino acids. V gave up 7 bases and J gave up 8 bases; unmatched junction bases: 10. The germline V gene encodes CDR1 SGHRS and CDR2 YFSETQ. The CDR3 bases are TGCGCCAGCTTGGAACTAGCGGGAGTCGAGGGGGAGCTGTTTTTT. Amino acid sequence: CASLELAGVEGELFF.

V usage is TRBV5-4 and J usage is TRBJ2-7; the match to TRBD1 covers 10 bases. The CDR3 is 16 residues long. The germline CDR1 and CDR2 sequences are SGHNT and YYREEE (reference sequence). V gave up 3 bases and J gave up 1 base; unmatched junction bases: 7. The CDR3 bases are TGTGCCAGCAGCTCCAAGGGGACAGGGGAGTCCTACGAGCAGTACTTC. This codes for CASSSKGTGESYEQYF. The full variable domain, in which reference TRBV5-4 and TRBJ2-7 provide the parts outside the CDR3, is ETGVTQSPTHLIKTRGQQVTLRCSSQSGHNTVSWYQQALGQGPQFIFQYYREEENGRGNFPPRFSGLQFPNYSSELNVNALELDDSALYLCASSSKGTGESYEQYFGPGTRLTVT.

This clonotype was counted many times. This rearrangement joins TRBV29-1 to TRBJ1-2; D gene uncertain. The CDR3 has 17 residues. Trimming removed 0 bases from V and 4 bases from J, with 21 bases in between. Germline CDR1 is SQVTM and CDR2 is ANQGSEA. This chain's CDR3 is CSVEDRGTAGWGYGYTF. The DNA for the CDR3 is TGCAGCGTTGAAGATCGCGGTACAGCGGGCTGGGGCTATGGCTACACCTTC.